These 30 T cell receptor beta chains came from one sample sequenced in a study of spatial heterogeneity in lung cancer (dated by TCRdb to the late 2010s). The library was prepared using 5' RACE. The sequencing machine was a NextSeq 500. TCRdb cleaned the public reads at Q25 with fastp, built clones with MiXCR and kept in-frame beta chains. Entries that share a CDR3 protein sequence are merged under the most common genes and DNA. This sample has around 6,000 distinct CDR3 sequences in its table, and roughly 16% of those were observed once. 10% of the sample is taken by the ten largest. No antigen has been assigned to these receptors. The sample's time point, from its label and the paper: sample taken at primary tumor resection. Findings and caveats that apply to the study as a whole: The tumor nonsynonymous mutation count correlated with the number of expanded intratumoral alpha and beta TCRs.

The sequencing here drew on lung tumor tissue, taken at surgery. The receptors were gathered from a male donor with early-stage non-small cell lung cancer.

This clonotype is medium-sized by share. For a library built for alpha chains, this beta chain is a stray read; little rests on its size. The rearrangement joins TRBV7-2 to TRBJ2-3; 11 bases are a match to TRBD2. Germline values: CDR1 SGHTA, CDR2 FQGNSA. The CDR3 contains 15 residues. After removal of 4 bases from V and 2 bases from J, the junction contained 2 bases not matched to a gene. The CDR3 coding sequence is TGTGCCAGCAGCTCGACTAGCGGGGACACAGATACGCAGTATTTT. Protein sequence: CASSSTSGDTDTQYF.

This clonotype counts as medium-sized. Because this beta chain is a stray read in a library intended to capture alpha chains, its abundance should not be given much weight. The J gene is TRBJ2-3, the V gene TRBV19, with 9 bases fitting TRBD1. The ends lost 7 bases at V and 8 bases at J; junction bases unmatched: 13. CDR1 is LNHDA, CDR2 SQIVND, per germline (reference sequence). The CDR3 runs 15 residues. This CDR3 is CASTLRGTGKTTQYF. The CDR3, as DNA: TGTGCCAGTACCCTGAGGGGGACAGGGAAAACTACGCAGTATTTT.

This clonotype was seen ten or more times. Being off target in a library aimed at alpha chains, this beta chain has a size of little meaning. V and J are TRBV6-2 or TRBV6-3 and TRBJ2-7; D ambiguous. CDR1 is MNHEY, CDR2 SVGEGT, per germline. This CDR3 spans 12 amino acids. Trimming pared 6 bases from V and 0 bases from J, leaving 6 bases between. The DNA for the CDR3 is TGTGCCAGCAGAAGATCCTCCTACGAGCAGTACTTC. Translation gives CASRRSSYEQYF.

For this clonotype: Because the library targeted alpha chains, this beta chain is an off-target read whose size means little. This chain uses TRBV9 with TRBJ2-3; 10 bases align to TRBD2. Germline CDR1 SGDLS, CDR2 YYNGEE. After removal of 3 bases from V and 5 bases from J, the junction contained 12 bases not matched to a gene. This CDR3 is 17 amino acids long. The CDR3 here is CASSEGPLAGVGDTQYF. CDR3 nucleotides: TGTGCCAGCAGCGAGGGACCCCTAGCGGGAGTAGGAGATACGCAGTATTTT.

This clonotype is medium-sized within its sample. This beta chain came through as a stray read in a library set up for alpha chains, and its size says little. The CDR3 coding sequence is TGTGCCAGCACCACCAGAGGCAATCAGCCCCAGCATTTT. Protein product: CASTTRGNQPQHF. The genes are TRBV6-2 or TRBV6-3 and TRBJ1-5; D call uncertain. This CDR3 is built from 13 residues. Deletions cut 7 bases from V and 2 bases from J, with 9 bases between. Germline V lookup: CDR1 MNHEY, CDR2 SVGEGT.

This clonotype is medium-sized by share. This beta chain lies outside the target of a library built for alpha chains; its clone size means little. The chain uses TRBV7-3 and TRBJ2-3, with D uncertain. CDR1 and CDR2 (germline): SGHTA, FQGTGA. The CDR3 is 15 amino acids. V lost 2 bases to trimming and J lost 0 bases, with 9 bases between them. CDR3 in amino acids: CASSLESLSTDTQYF. CDR3 DNA: TGTGCCAGCAGCTTAGAAAGTTTAAGCACAGATACGCAGTATTTT.

This clonotype counts as medium-sized. With the library built for alpha chains, this beta chain is off target and its frequency is not meaningful. The chain uses TRBV29-1 and TRBJ1-2; D is undetermined. The CDR3 has 13 residues. Trimming took off 4 bases at V and 8 bases at J, with 17 bases between the two ends. Germline V CDR1 and CDR2: SQVTM, ANQGSEA. CDR3 sequence (DNA): TGCAGCGTTGGCGAGGGAGGATCCGGGGGCTACACCTTC. Translated, it gives CSVGEGGSGGYTF. The whole variable domain, filled in from reference TRBV29-1 and TRBJ1-2, reads SAVISQKPSRDICQRGTSLTIQCQVDSQVTMMFWYRQQPGQSLTLIATANQGSEATYESGFVIDKFPISRPNLTFSTLTVSNMSPEDSSIYLCSVGEGGSGGYTFGSGTRLTVV.

This clonotype qualifies as medium-sized. This beta chain is off target for a library built for alpha chains, so its abundance means little. The rearrangement joins TRBV3-1 to TRBJ1-2; TRBD1 agrees at 9 bases. The CDR3 spans 14 residues. J lost 7 bases, V lost 0 bases, and 3 bases had no gene match. Germline CDR1 LGHDT, CDR2 YNNKEL (reference sequence). The CDR3 protein is CASSQERTGVGYTF. Here the CDR3 DNA reads TGTGCCAGCAGCCAAGAAAGGACAGGGGTTGGCTACACCTTC.

This clonotype turned up a few times. Within a library made for alpha chains, this beta chain is off target, and its count is uninformative. The V call is TRBV6-2 or TRBV6-3, the J call TRBJ2-3; tentatively, D is TRBD1 (5 bases). Trimming removed 6 bases at V and 3 bases at J, with 16 bases between. The CDR3 is 15 amino acids. CDR1 is MNHEY, CDR2 SVGEGT, per germline. Written as DNA, the CDR3 is TGTGCCAGCAGCCCCCTGGGGCGGTCGACAGATACGCAGTATTTT. The encoded protein is CASSPLGRSTDTQYF.

This clonotype was counted at least ten times. This beta chain is a stray sequence in a library constructed for alpha chains; its clone size is not meaningful. The chain has TRBV12-5 and TRBJ2-5; D is possibly TRBD1 (7 bases). This CDR3 spans 16 amino acids. The germline V gene has CDR1 LGHNT and CDR2 FRNRAP. Trimming removed 6 bases from V and 0 bases from J, with 17 bases in between. The CDR3, as DNA: TGTGCTAGTGGCCTTGTCAGGGGGGTGTACCAAGAGACCCAGTACTTC. It is translated as CASGLVRGVYQETQYF.

About this clonotype: The library was built for alpha chains, so this beta chain is an off-target read and its size means little. The rearrangement uses TRBV20-1 and TRBJ2-7; the D gene is possibly TRBD2 (6 bases). Trimming stripped 6 bases from V and 6 bases from J, with 24 bases between. Germline V gives CDR1 DFQATT, CDR2 SNEGSKA (reference sequence). The CDR3 contains 15 residues. This CDR3 is CSASRGSILGSEQYF. In DNA, the CDR3 is TGCAGTGCCTCCCGGGGGAGCATACTCGGGTCCGAGCAGTACTTC.

This clonotype ranks as medium-sized. This beta chain was picked up by a library intended for alpha chains and is off target, so its count carries little meaning. The V call is TRBV27, the J call TRBJ1-5, with D uncertain. Looked up from germline, CDR1 is MNHEY and CDR2 is SMNVEV (reference sequence). V lost 4 bases and J 2 bases, leaving 6 bases between the germline ends. The CDR3 extends over 13 amino acids. This chain's CDR3 is CASSSSGNQPQHF. CDR3 nucleotide sequence: TGTGCCAGCAGTTCTAGCGGCAATCAGCCCCAGCATTTT.

Remarks on this clonotype: Since it is a stray read in a library aimed at alpha chains, this beta chain has a size that is not meaningful. This chain uses TRBV3-1 with TRBJ2-1, with D tentatively TRBD1 or TRBD2 (5 bases each). V was cut by 6 bases and J by 5 bases, with 8 bases left in between. CDR3 length equals 12 residues. The germline V gene has CDR1 LGHDT and CDR2 YNNKEL (reference sequence). As DNA, the CDR3 is TGTGCCAGCAGGGGACCCCACAATGAGCAGTTCTTC. This codes for CASRGPHNEQFF.

By its share, this clonotype is medium-sized. This beta chain is an unintended read in a library built for alpha chains; its size means little. The chain couples TRBV7-6 to TRBJ2-7; 10 nucleotides agree with TRBD1. The CDR3 spans 16 residues. The trim removed 4 bases at V and 1 base at J, leaving 7 bases unmatched. Germline V CDR1 and CDR2: SGHVS, FNYEAQ. The CDR3 is CASSSGTGALSYEQYF. As DNA, the CDR3 is TGTGCCAGCAGCTCAGGGACAGGGGCCTTATCCTACGAGCAGTACTTC.

This clonotype is medium-sized by share. Little can be read into the size of this beta chain, an off-target read in a library designed for alpha chains. The J gene is TRBJ2-4, the V gene TRBV19, with TRBD1 as a possible D gene (6 bases). This CDR3 spans 16 amino acids. Germline V gene data show CDR1 as LNHDA and CDR2 as SQIVND (reference sequence). V lost 4 bases and J lost 1, with 14 bases in between. DNA of the CDR3: TGTGCCAGTAGTACCGGACAGCCTGGGGCCAAAAACATTCAGTACTTC. Translation gives CASSTGQPGAKNIQYF.

This clonotype ranks as medium-sized. For a library built for alpha chains, this beta chain is a stray read; little rests on its size. The J gene is TRBJ2-5, the V gene TRBV5-1; 9 bases are shared with TRBD1. V trimming: 3 bases; J trimming: 1 base; junction bases outside the gene matches: 4. Germline CDR1 reads SGHRS; CDR2 reads YFSETQ. The CDR3 covers 15 residues. CDR3 sequence reads: CASSSGTGLQETQYF. The CDR3 DNA follows: TGCGCCAGCAGCTCCGGGACAGGGCTCCAAGAGACCCAGTACTTC.

Sample share makes this clonotype medium-sized. This beta chain lies outside the target of a library built for alpha chains; its clone size means little. The chain recombines TRBV12-5 with TRBJ1-1; 7 bases are shared with TRBD1. The germline CDR1 and CDR2 sequences are LGHNT and FRNRAP. With V trimmed by 0 bases and J by 3 bases, 7 bases remained unmatched. CDR3 length: 16 residues. As DNA, the CDR3 is TGTGCTAGTGGTTTGGTAGTCAGGGGGTTTTACACTGAAGCTTTCTTT. It is translated as CASGLVVRGFYTEAFF.

In its sample, this clonotype was seen many times. This beta chain is a stray read from a library made for alpha chains; its abundance is not meaningful. This chain links TRBV7-2 with TRBJ1-1; D unresolved. CDR1 is SGHTA and CDR2 is FQGNSA in the germline V gene. The CDR3 covers 13 residues. The V end lost 1 base, the J end lost 2 bases, and 5 bases lay between the germline ends. The CDR3, as DNA: TGTGCCAGCAGCTTAGTTACTAACACTGAAGCTTTCTTT. Encoded protein: CASSLVTNTEAFF.

This clonotype is medium-sized (0.01 to 0.1%) within its sample. Being off target in a library aimed at alpha chains, this beta chain has a size of little meaning. V is TRBV10-3 and J is TRBJ1-5, with TRBD1 matching over 9 bases. The germline V gene has CDR1 ENHRY and CDR2 SYGVKD. CDR3 length: 14 residues. V lost 6 bases, J lost 5 bases, and 5 bases stayed unmatched. The CDR3: CAISPGQGDQPQHF. DNA of the CDR3: TGTGCCATCAGCCCGGGACAGGGAGATCAGCCCCAGCATTTT.

This clonotype was counted at least ten times. The library was designed around alpha chains, so this beta chain is a stray read whose abundance carries little weight. V gene TRBV5-1 combines with J gene TRBJ2-2, with D possibly being TRBD1 (6 bases). Germline-derived CDR1 and CDR2 are SGHRS and YFSETQ. The CDR3 length is 15 residues. Trimming removed 3 bases at V and 6 bases at J, with 15 bases between. In DNA form, the CDR3 reads TGCGCCAGCAGCTCTTCAGGGGATAGAGCCGGGGAGCTGTTTTTT. Its protein is CASSSSGDRAGELFF. Complete variable domain (other parts from reference TRBV5-1 and TRBJ2-2): KAGVTQTPRYLIKTRGQQVTLSCSPISGHRSVSWYQQTPGQGLQFLFEYFSETQRNKGNFPGRFSGRQFSNSRSEMNVSTLELGDSALYLCASSSSGDRAGELFFGEGSRLTVL.

This clonotype counts as medium-sized. Because this beta chain is a stray read in a library intended to capture alpha chains, its abundance should not be given much weight. The chain carries TRBV12-3 or TRBV12-4 and TRBJ1-1; 7 positions agree with TRBD1. The CDR3 contains 14 residues. V shed 5 bases, J shed 1 base, and the junction held 4 bases outside the gene matches. The CDR3 nucleotides read TGTGCCAGCAGTAGACAGGGTCCGAACACTGAAGCTTTCTTT. Translation: CASSRQGPNTEAFF.

This clonotype was counted ten times or more. Being off target in a library aimed at alpha chains, this beta chain has a size of little meaning. The chain has TRBV19 and TRBJ2-3, with D possibly matching TRBD2 (5 bases). V was trimmed by 10 bases and J by 9 bases, leaving 23 bases between them. The CDR3 sequence is 14 residues long. Per germline, CDR1 LNHDA and CDR2 SQIVND (reference sequence). The CDR3, as DNA: TGTGCCACCTCTCGCGGCTCCGGGAAGGAGACGCAGTATTTT. Residues: CATSRGSGKETQYF.

There are many counts of this clonotype. A library made for alpha chains picked up this beta chain off target, so its size means little. J is TRBJ2-1 and V is TRBV29-1; TRBD2 might be the D (7 bases). The CDR3 covers 15 residues. The V gene's germline CDR1 is SQVTM and CDR2 ANQGSEA. V shed 6 bases and J shed 3 bases, with 18 bases lying between them. This CDR3 is CSVPRRGGFYNEQFF. CDR3 in DNA: TGCAGCGTGCCGCGGAGGGGGGGCTTCTACAATGAGCAGTTCTTC.

By proportion, this clonotype is medium-sized. The library was prepared for alpha chains; this beta chain is a stray read, so its frequency means little. The chain recombines TRBV27 with TRBJ1-5; a weak D match, TRBD1 (5 bases). This CDR3 is 14 amino acids long. The germline V and J ends were trimmed by 3 bases and 2 bases, with 8 bases remaining between them. The germline V gene has CDR1 MNHEY and CDR2 SMNVEV (reference sequence). CDR3 sequence reads: CASSFRGGNQPQHF. CDR3 nucleotide sequence: TGTGCCAGCAGTTTTCGGGGGGGCAATCAGCCCCAGCATTTT.

This clonotype is categorized as medium-sized. This beta chain is an off-target read within a library intended for alpha chains, so its frequency means little. The chain recombines TRBV5-1 with TRBJ2-7; tentative D call: TRBD2 (6 bases). This CDR3 is 15 amino acids long. Germline CDR1 and CDR2: SGHRS and YFSETQ. V was trimmed by 0 bases and J by 1 base, leaving 11 bases between them. CDR3 in amino acids: CASSLGGLASYEQYF. The CDR3 DNA sequence: TGCGCCAGCAGCTTGGGGGGACTGGCATCCTACGAGCAGTACTTC.

In this sample, this clonotype turned up a few times. The junction shows a germline mismatch at one end, possibly a read error. Little can be read into the size of this beta chain, an off-target read in a library designed for alpha chains. This sequence joins TRBV7-6 and TRBJ2-2; the match to TRBD2 covers 9 bases. Germline-derived CDR1 and CDR2 are SGHVS and FNYEAQ. The CDR3 spans 14 residues. CDR3 in DNA: TGTGTCAGCAGCTTTAGCGGGAGAACCGGGGAGCTGTTTTTT. This translates into CVSSFSGRTGELFF.

Worth noting for this clonotype: Since the library was made to target alpha chains, this beta chain is a stray read and its abundance is not meaningful. CDR3 sequence (DNA): TGCAGTGCTGGGGGGCCCACAGATACGCAGTATTTT. Translating it yields CSAGGPTDTQYF. V gene TRBV20-1 combines with J gene TRBJ2-3, with D perhaps assigned TRBD1 or TRBD2 (6 bases each). The V and J ends lost 5 bases and 2 bases respectively, with 8 bases between them. Per the germline V gene, CDR1 is DFQATT and CDR2 is SNEGSKA (reference sequence). This CDR3 has 12 residues.

With respect to this clonotype: With a much larger clone just one base away, this may be a read error. This beta chain is a stray read from a library made for alpha chains; its abundance is not meaningful. The chain employs TRBV28 and TRBJ2-3; D possibly corresponds to TRBD2 (7 bases). In germline, CDR1 is MDHEN, CDR2 SYDVKM. This CDR3 has 15 amino acids. CDR3 nucleotide sequence: TGTACCAGCAGTTTAGGGGGGGCTAGCACAGATACGCAGTATTTT. This gives the protein CTSSLGGASTDTQYF.

By its share, this clonotype is medium-sized. This beta chain lies outside the target of a library built for alpha chains; its clone size means little. The rearrangement uses TRBV12-3 or TRBV12-4 and TRBJ1-2, with D possibly TRBD1 on 6 matching bases. Deletions cut 6 bases from V and 4 bases from J, with 12 bases between. CDR3 length equals 13 residues. CDR3 in DNA: TGTGCCAGCAGCCCTACAGGGTTCTATGGCTACACCTTC. It codes for CASSPTGFYGYTF.

This clonotype is deemed medium-sized (0.01 to 0.1%). A library made for alpha chains picked up this beta chain off target, so its size means little. The chain is built from TRBV28 and TRBJ2-1, with 7 bases aligning to TRBD1. In germline, CDR1 is MDHEN, CDR2 SYDVKM. V was pared by 6 bases and J by 3 bases, with 5 bases of the junction left unmatched. The CDR3 runs 14 residues. In DNA form, the CDR3 reads TGTGCCAGCAGACGGGACAGCTTCTACAATGAGCAGTTCTTC. Its translation is CASRRDSFYNEQFF.